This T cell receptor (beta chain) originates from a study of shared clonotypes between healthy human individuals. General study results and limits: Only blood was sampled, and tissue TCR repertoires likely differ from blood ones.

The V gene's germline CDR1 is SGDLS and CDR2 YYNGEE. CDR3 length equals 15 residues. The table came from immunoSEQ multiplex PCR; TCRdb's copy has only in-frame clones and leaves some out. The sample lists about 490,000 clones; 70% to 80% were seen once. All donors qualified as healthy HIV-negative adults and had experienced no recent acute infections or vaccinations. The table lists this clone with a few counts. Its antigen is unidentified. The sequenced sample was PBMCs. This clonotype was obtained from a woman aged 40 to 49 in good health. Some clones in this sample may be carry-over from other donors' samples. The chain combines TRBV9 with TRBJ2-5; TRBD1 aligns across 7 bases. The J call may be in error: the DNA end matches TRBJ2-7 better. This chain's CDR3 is CASSAAGGSSNEQYF. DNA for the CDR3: TGTGCCAGCAGCGCCGCAGGGGGTTCTTCGAACGAGCAGTACTTC.